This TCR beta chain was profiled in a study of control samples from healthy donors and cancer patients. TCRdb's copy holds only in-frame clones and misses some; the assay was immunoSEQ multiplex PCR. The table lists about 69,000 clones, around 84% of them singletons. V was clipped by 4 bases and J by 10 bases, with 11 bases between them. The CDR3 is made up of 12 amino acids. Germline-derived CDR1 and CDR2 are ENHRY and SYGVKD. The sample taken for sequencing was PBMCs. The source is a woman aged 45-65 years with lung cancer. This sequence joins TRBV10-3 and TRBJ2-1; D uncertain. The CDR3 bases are TGTGCCATCAGTGTCTCAATCAAGGAGCAGTTCTTC. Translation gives CAISVSIKEQFF.